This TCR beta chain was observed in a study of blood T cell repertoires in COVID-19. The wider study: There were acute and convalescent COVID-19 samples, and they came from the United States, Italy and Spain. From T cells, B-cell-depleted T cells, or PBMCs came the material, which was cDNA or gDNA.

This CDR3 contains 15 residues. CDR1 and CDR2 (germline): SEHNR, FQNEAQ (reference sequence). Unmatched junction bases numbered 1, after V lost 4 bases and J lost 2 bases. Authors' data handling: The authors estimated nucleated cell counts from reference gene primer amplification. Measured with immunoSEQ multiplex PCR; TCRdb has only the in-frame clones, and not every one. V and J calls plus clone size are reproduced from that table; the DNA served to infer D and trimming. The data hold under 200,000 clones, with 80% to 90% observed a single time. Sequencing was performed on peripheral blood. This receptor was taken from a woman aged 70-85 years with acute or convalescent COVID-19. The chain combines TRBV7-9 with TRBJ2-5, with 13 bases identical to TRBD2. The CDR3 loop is CASSSGLAGQETQYF. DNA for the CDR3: TGTGCCAGCAGCTCGGGACTAGCGGGGCAAGAGACCCAGTACTTC.